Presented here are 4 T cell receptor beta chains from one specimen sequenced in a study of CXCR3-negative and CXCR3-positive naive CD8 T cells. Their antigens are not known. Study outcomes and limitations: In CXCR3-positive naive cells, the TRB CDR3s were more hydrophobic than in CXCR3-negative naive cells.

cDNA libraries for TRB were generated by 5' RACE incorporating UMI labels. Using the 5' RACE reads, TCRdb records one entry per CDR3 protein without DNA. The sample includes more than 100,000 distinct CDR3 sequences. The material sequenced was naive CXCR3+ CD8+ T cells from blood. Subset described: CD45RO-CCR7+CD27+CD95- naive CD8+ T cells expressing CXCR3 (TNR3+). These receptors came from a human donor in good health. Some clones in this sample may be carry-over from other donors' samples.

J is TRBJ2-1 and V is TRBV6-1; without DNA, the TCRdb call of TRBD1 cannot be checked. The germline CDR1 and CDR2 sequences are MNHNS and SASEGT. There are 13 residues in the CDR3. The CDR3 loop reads CASRPPGSNEQFF.

The CDR3 here is CSVELASGREYEQYF. The rearrangement links TRBV29-1 to TRBJ2-7; TCRdb gives TRBD2 as the D gene, but with no DNA this cannot be confirmed. Germline CDR1 and CDR2: SQVTM and ANQGSEA. This CDR3 has 15 amino acids.

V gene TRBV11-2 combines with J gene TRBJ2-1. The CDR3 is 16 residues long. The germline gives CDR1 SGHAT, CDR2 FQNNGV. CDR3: CASSLVGGPLYNEQFF.

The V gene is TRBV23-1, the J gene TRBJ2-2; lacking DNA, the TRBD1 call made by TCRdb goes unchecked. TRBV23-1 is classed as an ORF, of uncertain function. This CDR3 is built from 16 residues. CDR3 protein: CASSQSKGKGSGELFF.